Here is one T cell receptor beta chain with its context. What it recognizes is unknown. The data originate from a study of cytomegalovirus exposure and HLA in healthy donors. Study overall: The 120 validation repertoires, a later analysis reported, used the same platform as the roughly 660 repertoires from the first cohort. The study's findings and limits: Researchers counted around 180 TCR beta chains as cytomegalovirus-associated. Many donors shared some public TCRs, even though most TCR sequences were rare. Clusters of TCRs from the first cohort tended to co-occur in the 100 to 150 validation repertoires (as a later analysis found).

The data were produced by immunoSEQ multiplex PCR, yet TCRdb's version contains in-frame clones alone and is incomplete. Altogether some 60,000 clones are present, more than 90% being singletons, with the ten largest covering approximately 0.94%. Trimming stripped 1 base from V and 2 bases from J, with 9 bases between. This CDR3 spans 16 amino acids. The germline V gene has CDR1 SGHTA and CDR2 FQGNSA. The V and J genes are TRBV7-2 and TRBJ2-6, with D hard to call. The sequenced sample was PBMCs. The TCR sequence derives from a man aged 18 to 29 in good health and CMV-seronegative. The chain's CDR3 is CASSLVALPGANVLTF. CDR3 nucleotides: TGTGCCAGCAGCTTAGTGGCTCTCCCTGGGGCCAACGTCCTGACTTTC.